This TCR beta chain was obtained from a study of cytomegalovirus exposure and HLA in healthy donors. Study-wide results and caveats: A later analysis revealed that TCR association rates differed between HLA loci, peaking at DRB1 and bottoming out at HLA-C. The later analysis indicated that the majority of CMV-associated TCR beta chains appeared HLA-restricted. In a later analysis, at a false discovery rate of 0.05, roughly 17,000 TCR beta sequences matched HLA alleles.

The PCR employed 60 Vbeta primers together with 13 Jbeta primers. Sequencing used immunoSEQ multiplex PCR; TCRdb keeps in-frame clones, though not all of them. Its clone listing holds 140,000 to 150,000 clones. For this clone: Its antigen is still unknown.

V shed 3 bases and J shed 3 bases, with 10 bases lying between them. CDR1 and CDR2 from the germline V gene are ENHRY and SYGVKD. The CDR3 sequence is 14 residues long. Sequenced material: PBMCs. The chain joins TRBV10-3 to TRBJ2-3; D possibly corresponds to TRBD2 (6 bases). This receptor was identified in a woman aged 45-59 years in good health and CMV-seronegative. CDR3 bases: TGTGCCATCAGTGACGGGAGCGGGACAGATACGCAGTATTTT. This encodes CAISDGSGTDTQYF.